The source of this T cell receptor beta chain is a study of T cells in Graves' hyperthyroidism and ophthalmopathy. Germline lookup yields CDR1 ENHRY and CDR2 SYGVKD. The CDR3 spans 13 residues. The V and J ends lost 11 bases and 4 bases respectively, with 12 bases between them. TCR beta CDR3 sequences were amplified from RNA transcripts. HTBI primers were the set used in a first-round RT-PCR of the TCR CDR3. MiXCR, run by TCRdb on the multiplex PCR reads, gives a single entry per CDR3 protein. The sample lists about 480,000 distinct CDR3 sequences, around 15% occurring once. The chain uses TRBV10-3 and TRBJ2-6, with D tentatively TRBD2 (6 bases). Specimen: blood. The TCR comes from a woman under 30 with Graves' hyperthyroidism. The CDR3 nucleotides read TGTGCCGTAGGGGCGGGGGGGGCCAACGTCCTGACTTTC. Its translation is CAVGAGGANVLTF.